What follows is one T cell receptor beta chain and its context. Arm-PCR of CDR3 regions and iRepertoire HTBI primers were used to build TCR beta libraries. One entry per CDR3 protein, called by TCRdb with MiXCR from the multiplex PCR reads. The data hold roughly 560,000 distinct CDR3 sequences, with roughly 16% observed a single time. The data derive from a study of regulatory T cells in long-lasting Graves disease. Time point defined: newly diagnosed GD, antithyroid drugs for less than 3 months. TCR sequences were obtained from RNA taken from PBMCs. Trimming stripped 4 bases from V and 2 bases from J, with 7 bases between. Germline V CDR1 and CDR2: LNHDA, SQIVND (reference sequence). CDR3 length: 13 amino acids. A further study also used this sample, focusing on T cells in Graves' hyperthyroidism and ophthalmopathy. That study adds: Exclusion criteria comprised uncontrolled infection, other autoimmune disease, pregnancy or lactation. From stable hyperthyroidism, ophthalmopathy was separated by a 13 V-J model.

The gene calls are TRBV19 and TRBJ2-3, with unresolved D. Here the sequenced sample was peripheral blood mononuclear cells (PBMCs), taken at new diagnosis, from a patient treated with antithyroid drugs. The sequence came from a woman aged 40 to 65 with Graves disease. The CDR3 DNA sequence: TGTGCCAGTAGTACCCAATTCACAGATACGCAGTATTTT. Translation: CASSTQFTDTQYF.